This is a list of T cell receptor beta chains from one sample in a study of blood T cell repertoires in COVID-19. Profiling relied on immunoSEQ multiplex PCR, and the TCRdb table lists in-frame clones only, not all of them. This sample has tens of thousands of clones, with 80% to 90% found just once. The sequencing input was peripheral blood. All receptors derive from a man aged 45 to 65 with acute or convalescent COVID-19. Both conserved end residues are part of each CDR3. The D gene is left open where the match is weak. Where a row states a size, it is once, few, many or the class of an expanded clone; other rows omit it.

j_call,d_call,v_call,clone_size,cdr3_aa,cdr3_nt
TRBJ1-4,TRBD1,TRBV5-8,once,CASSSGQGQGNEKLFF,TGTGCCAGCAGCTCCGGACAGGGACAGGGAAATGAAAAACTGTTTTTT
TRBJ1-1,TRBD1,TRBV2,.,CASSLRDRGLNTEAFF,TGTGCCAGCAGCCTCCGGGACAGGGGACTGAACACTGAAGCTTTCTTT
TRBJ1-1,TRBD1,TRBV18,.,CASSPVGQGVAEAFF,TGTGCCAGCTCACCAGTGGGACAGGGAGTCGCTGAAGCTTTCTTT
TRBJ2-7,TRBD1,TRBV5-5,.,CASTIRWRDRTDHEQYF,TGTGCCAGCACCATCCGCTGGCGGGACAGGACGGACCACGAGCAGTACTTC
TRBJ1-4,.,TRBV15,once,CATSRVGGTNEKLFF,TGTGCCACCAGCAGAGTGGGGGGAACTAATGAAAAACTGTTTTTT
TRBJ1-1,.,TRBV3-1/TRBV3-2,.,CASSRGRGGDEAFF,TGTGCCAGCAGCAGGGGCCGCGGGGGGGATGAAGCTTTCTTT
TRBJ1-5,.,TRBV30,few,CAWSGRSFNQPQHF,TGTGCCTGGAGTGGCCGGAGCTTCAATCAGCCCCAGCATTTT
TRBJ1-1,TRBD1,TRBV5-8,.,CASSVDRVGTEAFF,TGTGCCAGCAGCGTAGACAGGGTAGGAACTGAAGCTTTCTTT
TRBJ2-1,TRBD2,TRBV3-1/TRBV3-2,.,CASSQGLILAGFNEQFF,TGTGCCAGCAGCCAAGGTTTAATACTAGCGGGTTTCAATGAGCAGTTCTTC
TRBJ2-7,.,TRBV3-1/TRBV3-2,.,CASSQASGAGASYEQYF,TGTGCCAGCAGCCAAGCCTCAGGGGCGGGGGCCTCCTACGAGCAGTACTTC
TRBJ1-2,.,TRBV18,.,CASSLSRGDDYGYTF,TGTGCCAGCTCCCTCTCAAGGGGTGATGACTATGGCTACACCTTC
TRBJ1-4,.,TRBV19,.,CASSSQTATNEKLFF,TGTGCCAGTAGTTCCCAGACAGCAACTAATGAAAAACTGTTTTTT
TRBJ1-1,.,TRBV19,.,CASSPLQGMNTEAFF,TGTGCCAGTAGCCCATTACAGGGTATGAACACTGAAGCTTTCTTT
TRBJ2-2,TRBD2,TRBV5-1,.,CASIATSGSPGELFF,TGCGCCAGCATCGCGACTAGCGGGAGTCCCGGGGAGCTGTTTTTT
TRBJ1-2,.,TRBV19,.,CASQAQELYGYTF,TGTGCCTCCCAAGCACAGGAACTCTATGGCTACACCTTC
TRBJ2-1,TRBD2,TRBV23-1,.,CASSQLGDGTSVYNEQFF,TGCGCCAGCAGTCAATTAGGGGATGGGACTAGCGTCTACAATGAGCAGTTCTTC
TRBJ2-7,TRBD1,TRBV18,.,CASSQPGQGSYEQYF,TGTGCCAGCTCCCAACCGGGACAGGGGTCCTACGAGCAGTACTTC
TRBJ2-3,.,TRBV28,.,CASYNLNTQYF,TGTGCCAGCTACAACCTCAATACGCAGTATTTT
TRBJ2-1,TRBD2,TRBV7-3,once,CASSSTTSGGSSYNEQFF,TGTGCCAGCAGCTCAACCACTAGCGGGGGGAGCTCCTACAATGAGCAGTTCTTC
TRBJ1-5,.,TRBV6-1,.,CASSEALGGYQPQHF,TGTGCCAGCAGTGAAGCGTTAGGCGGCTATCAGCCCCAGCATTTT
TRBJ1-1,.,TRBV5-1,.,CASSSSRQGNTEAFF,TGCGCCAGCAGCTCCAGTCGGCAGGGGAACACTGAAGCTTTCTTT
TRBJ2-1,.,TRBV29-1,.,CSVGTEAEQFF,TGCAGCGTTGGGACAGAAGCGGAGCAGTTCTTC
TRBJ2-5,.,TRBV6-2/TRBV6-3,.,CASSYSTHKGETQYF,TGTGCCAGCAGTTACTCGACCCATAAGGGGGAGACCCAGTACTTC
TRBJ2-7,.,TRBV3-1/TRBV3-2,.,CASSQNFYTKQYF,TGTGCCAGCAGCCAAAACTTTTATACGAAGCAGTACTTC
TRBJ1-4,.,TRBV7-9,.,CASSGRTAKNEKLFF,TGTGCCAGCAGCGGACGGACAGCTAAAAATGAAAAACTGTTTTTT
TRBJ2-1,TRBD2,TRBV27,.,CASRPLGIAGGNEQFF,TGTGCCAGCAGACCCCTGGGGATAGCGGGAGGGAATGAGCAGTTCTTC
TRBJ1-2,.,TRBV5-4,.,CASSLFDRSNYGYTF,TGTGCCAGCAGCTTGTTCGACAGATCTAACTATGGCTACACCTTC
TRBJ2-1,TRBD2,TRBV10-1,few,CASSPSGAPGEQFF,TGCGCCAGCAGCCCTAGCGGGGCGCCCGGAGAGCAGTTCTTC
TRBJ1-2,TRBD1,TRBV6-5,once,CASRRDRGVRYGYTF,TGTGCCAGCAGGCGGGACAGGGGGGTTAGGTATGGCTACACCTTC
TRBJ1-2,.,TRBV9,.,CASSEATYGYTF,TGTGCCAGCAGCGAAGCTACCTATGGCTACACCTTC
TRBJ1-2,.,TRBV13,.,CASSQDRPYGYTF,TGTGCCAGCAGCCAGGACAGACCCTATGGCTACACCTTC
TRBJ2-1,.,TRBV6-2/TRBV6-3,.,CASSSQGSLNEQFF,TGTGCCAGCAGTTCCCAAGGTAGCCTCAATGAGCAGTTCTTC
TRBJ2-2,.,TRBV24-1,.,CATSDFWGPDTGELFF,TGTGCCACCAGTGATTTCTGGGGCCCGGACACCGGGGAGCTGTTTTTT
TRBJ2-7,TRBD2,TRBV2,.,CASIGGSAYEQYF,TGTGCCAGCATAGGCGGGAGCGCCTACGAGCAGTACTTC
TRBJ1-2,TRBD1,TRBV7-2,.,CASSPGTANYGYTF,TGTGCCAGCAGCCCTGGGACAGCTAACTATGGCTACACCTTC
TRBJ2-3,TRBD2,TRBV10-3,.,CAISDSLAGGSTDTQYF,TGTGCCATCAGTGATAGTTTAGCGGGGGGGAGCACAGATACGCAGTATTTT
TRBJ1-1,.,TRBV19,.,CASSILTGGNTEAFF,TGTGCCAGTAGTATACTGACAGGCGGGAACACTGAAGCTTTCTTT
TRBJ1-2,.,TRBV10-3,.,CAISDNGFNYGYTF,TGTGCCATCAGTGACAACGGTTTCAACTATGGCTACACCTTC
TRBJ1-3,.,TRBV19,.,CASIARGSGNTIYF,TGTGCCAGTATTGCTAGAGGGAGTGGAAACACCATATATTTT